The 24 T cell receptor beta chains listed next were all sequenced from one sample in a study of cytomegalovirus exposure and HLA in healthy donors. The PCR had 60 Vbeta and 13 Jbeta primers. Using immunoSEQ multiplex PCR, the repertoire was profiled, and TCRdb retains in-frame clones only, with some absent. The table has hundreds of thousands of clones, 60% to 80% seen once; the top ten hold 3.8%. Sequencing used PBMCs. These receptors were taken from a male donor in good health and CMV-seronegative.

This clone was detected only once. The chain carries TRBV19 and TRBJ2-7; 7 nucleotides agree with TRBD1. The ends lost 11 bases at V and 4 bases at J; junction bases unmatched: 11. This CDR3 region has 13 residues. CDR1 LNHDA and CDR2 SQIVND come from the germline V gene (reference sequence). The CDR3 sequence is CAVSGTAQYEQYF. The CDR3 DNA reads as TGTGCCGTTTCCGGGACAGCCCAATACGAGCAGTACTTC.

The chain carries TRBV29-1 and TRBJ2-7; 8 bases map to TRBD1. The CDR3 runs 16 residues. V shed 8 bases and J 2 bases; nucleotides not matched to a gene: 17. Germline loops: CDR1 SQVTM, CDR2 ANQGSEA. CDR3 nucleotides: TGCAGCTACCTCCGGACAGGGCGCTTCCTGGCCTACGAGCAGTACTTC. Its protein is CSYLRTGRFLAYEQYF.

In this sample, this clone turned up a few times. V and J are TRBV19 and TRBJ1-1, with a weak D call TRBD1 (5 bases). Germline V gene sequence: CDR1 LNHDA, CDR2 SQIVND (reference sequence). Trimming left V 1 base short and J 3 bases short, with 12 bases between. This CDR3 is built from 15 residues. CDR3 in DNA: TGTGCCAGTAGTATAGTGGGGCTCTTATACACTGAAGCTTTCTTT. It codes for CASSIVGLLYTEAFF.

This sequence joins TRBV5-1 and TRBJ2-1; possibly TRBD1 for D (5 bases). V lost 4 bases and J 4 bases, leaving 15 bases between the germline ends. The CDR3 runs to 15 residues. Germline V gene lookup returns CDR1 SGHRS and CDR2 YFSETQ. Written as DNA, the CDR3 is TGCGCCAGCAGCCCCTCGCAGGGTACTTACAATGAGCAGTTCTTC. It encodes CASSPSQGTYNEQFF.

The genes are TRBV29-1 and TRBJ2-3; 9 bases line up with TRBD2. Per the germline V gene, CDR1 is SQVTM and CDR2 is ANQGSEA. V was pared by 7 bases and J by 2 bases, with 10 bases of the junction left unmatched. The CDR3 totals 15 residues. CDR3 nucleotide sequence: TGCAGCGCTGACCCTAGCGGGACTTACACAGATACGCAGTATTTT. It specifies CSADPSGTYTDTQYF.

This CDR3 reads CSAEAFNEQFF. DNA for the CDR3: TGCAGTGCCGAAGCGTTCAATGAGCAGTTCTTC. The V call is TRBV20-1, the J call TRBJ2-1; D call uncertain. The germline V and J ends were trimmed by 6 bases and 6 bases, with 9 bases remaining between them. This CDR3 is built from 11 residues. CDR1 is DFQATT, CDR2 SNEGSKA, per germline (reference sequence).

The chain employs TRBV7-8 and TRBJ2-1; D remains ambiguous. Per the germline V gene, CDR1 is SGHVS and CDR2 is FQNEAQ. V was pared by 5 bases and J by 10 bases, with 6 bases between. CDR3 length: 10 residues. Here the CDR3 DNA reads TGTGCCAGCAGCCTCGGGGAGCAGTTCTTC. Amino acid sequence: CASSLGEQFF. Full variable domain (outside the CDR3, taken from reference TRBV7-8 and TRBJ2-1): GAGVSQSPRYKVAKRGQDVALRCDPISGHVSLFWYQQALGQGPEFLTYFQNEAQLDKSGLPSDRFFAERPEGSVSTLKIQRTQQEDSAVYLCASSLGEQFFGPGTRLTVL.

The chain joins TRBV19 to TRBJ1-1; D gene unclear. The V gene's germline CDR1 is LNHDA and CDR2 SQIVND (reference sequence). The CDR3 loop spans 12 amino acids. Trimming cost V 0 bases and J 6 bases, with 5 bases left between them. The CDR3 loop reads CASSIERAEAFF. CDR3 nucleotide sequence: TGTGCCAGTAGTATAGAGAGGGCTGAAGCTTTCTTT.

Only a few counts were recorded for this clone. V and J are TRBV19 and TRBJ1-1, with TRBD1 matching 9 bases. J was trimmed by 0 bases and V by 4 bases; bases with no gene match: 3. CDR1 and CDR2 (germline): LNHDA, SQIVND (reference sequence). The CDR3 loop spans 15 amino acids. CDR3: CASSNRGQMNTEAFF. The CDR3 region has the DNA TGTGCCAGTAGTAACAGGGGGCAGATGAACACTGAAGCTTTCTTT. The complete variable domain, with remaining parts taken from reference TRBV19 and TRBJ1-1, reads DGGITQSPKYLFRKEGQNVTLSCEQNLNHDAMYWYRQDPGQGLRLIYYSQIVNDFQKGDIAEGYSVSREKKESFPLTVTSAQKNPTAFYLCASSNRGQMNTEAFFGQGTRLTVV.

This sequence joins TRBV7-6 and TRBJ2-2, with 7 bases aligning to TRBD1. The CDR3 extends over 15 amino acids. V gave up 1 base and J gave up 3 bases; unmatched junction bases: 2. Germline CDR1 is SGHVS and CDR2 is FNYEAQ. The DNA of the CDR3 is TGTGCCAGCAGCTTAGAGGGGGCGGACACCGGGGAGCTGTTTTTT. Its translation is CASSLEGADTGELFF.

This chain joins TRBV7-2 and TRBJ2-3; D may be TRBD2 (7 bases). Germline V gene sequence: CDR1 SGHTA, CDR2 FQGNSA. This CDR3 contains 15 residues. Trimming pared 1 base from V and 4 bases from J, leaving 12 bases between. CDR3 sequence: CASSLEGEGPDTQYF. CDR3 nucleotides: TGTGCCAGCAGCTTAGAGGGGGAGGGCCCAGATACGCAGTATTTT.

CDR3 loop: CASSKDEGRANTEAFF. The DNA for the CDR3 is TGTGCCAGCAGCAAAGACGAGGGGAGGGCAAACACTGAAGCTTTCTTT. This chain joins TRBV21-1 and TRBJ1-1. TRBV21-1 is a pseudogene locus. The CDR3 spans 16 residues.

This clone was observed a few times. The chain's CDR3 is CASSPGGGDEKLFF. The CDR3 DNA is TGTGCCAGCTCACCAGGTGGCGGGGATGAAAAACTGTTTTTT. The J gene is TRBJ1-4, the V gene TRBV18; D is uncertain. CDR1 is KGHSH, CDR2 LQKENI, per germline. CDR3 size: 14 residues. V dropped 2 bases and J dropped 6 bases, with 10 bases sitting between them.

Concerning this clone itself: The junction shows a germline mismatch at one end, possibly a read error. This chain connects TRBV6-5 to TRBJ2-5; 7 bases are shared with TRBD1. The J call may be in error: the DNA end matches TRBJ2-7 better. The CDR3 runs 15 residues. Germline V CDR1 and CDR2: MNHEY, SVGAGI. The CDR3 nucleotides read TGTGCCAGCAGCTACTCGACGACAGGGCCCGGCGAGCAGTACTTC. This encodes CASSYSTTGPGEQYF.

The V and J genes are TRBV6-6 and TRBJ1-2; D gene ambiguous. Deletions cut 0 bases from V and 6 bases from J, with 14 bases between. Germline-derived CDR1 and CDR2 are MNHNY and SVGAGI (reference sequence). The CDR3 has 15 residues. CDR3 loop: CASSYSSTREDGYTF. The CDR3 nucleotides read TGTGCCAGCAGTTACTCGTCCACCCGCGAGGATGGCTACACCTTC.

This clone was counted once. This chain connects TRBV5-1 to TRBJ2-7; D is perhaps TRBD2 (6 bases). Germline CDR1 is SGHRS and CDR2 is YFSETQ. Trimming shortened V by 4 bases and J by 0 bases, and 11 bases separated the two germline ends. CDR3 length equals 14 residues. The CDR3 protein is CASSQAGPSYEQYF. CDR3 coding DNA: TGCGCCAGCAGCCAAGCGGGCCCCTCCTACGAGCAGTACTTC.

V gene TRBV19 combines with J gene TRBJ2-4; TRBD2 might be the D (6 bases). CDR3 size: 14 residues. Trimming cost V 10 bases and J 2 bases, with 15 bases left between them. From germline, CDR1 is LNHDA and CDR2 SQIVND (reference sequence). The CDR3 DNA follows: TGTGCCACTTCCCTCCGGGGGTCCAAAAACATTCAGTACTTC. Its protein is CATSLRGSKNIQYF.

The genes are TRBV28 and TRBJ2-7, with TRBD2 as a possible D gene (5 bases). Trimming removed 8 bases at V and 3 bases at J, with 11 bases between. Germline CDR1 is MDHEN and CDR2 is SYDVKM. This CDR3 spans 12 amino acids. The CDR3 spells CASGAVDYEQYF. The DNA of the CDR3 is TGTGCCAGCGGAGCGGTTGACTACGAGCAGTACTTC.

The rearrangement links TRBV28 to TRBJ2-5; 9 bases fit TRBD1. The V segment lost 6 bases and the J segment 1 base; nucleotides outside the gene matches: 15. CDR3 length: 18 residues. The germline gives CDR1 MDHEN, CDR2 SYDVKM. The CDR3 loop is CASSTYYTGQGGQETQYF. CDR3 DNA sequence: TGTGCCAGCAGCACCTATTACACGGGACAGGGCGGCCAAGAGACCCAGTACTTC. Based on the CDR3 plus reference TRBV28 and TRBJ2-5, the full variable domain is DVKVTQSSRYLVKRTGEKVFLECVQDMDHENMFWYRQDPGLGLRLIYFSYDVKMKEKGDIPEGYSVSREKKERFSLILESASTNQTSMYLCASSTYYTGQGGQETQYFGPGTRLLVL.

The rearrangement uses TRBV2 and TRBJ2-7; D gene uncertain. Germline V gene lookup returns CDR1 SNHLY and CDR2 FYNNEI. This CDR3 is built from 12 residues. V gave up 5 bases and J gave up 3 bases, with 8 bases separating them. In nucleotides, the CDR3 is TGTGCCAGCAGTCCTCGAGGCTACGAGCAGTACTTC. Translating it yields CASSPRGYEQYF.

The chain combines TRBV5-1 with TRBJ2-7; 7 bases agree with TRBD1. With 6 bases clipped from V and 0 bases from J, the junction kept 9 bases outside the gene matches. The CDR3 is made up of 15 amino acids. In germline, CDR1 is SGHRS, CDR2 YFSETQ. CDR3 sequence (DNA): TGCGCCAGCACCTCCCGGGACAGCCTCTCCTACGAGCAGTACTTC. This sequence encodes CASTSRDSLSYEQYF.

CDR3 in amino acids: CASSASGSGAGTQYF. The CDR3, as DNA: TGTGCCAGCAGTGCTAGCGGGAGTGGGGCGGGTACGCAGTATTTT. The V and J genes are TRBV28 and TRBJ2-3; TRBD2 agrees at 10 bases. This CDR3 has 15 amino acids. The ends lost 5 bases at V and 8 bases at J; junction bases unmatched: 10. Germline CDR1 is MDHEN and CDR2 is SYDVKM.

V gene TRBV2 combines with J gene TRBJ2-3; a weak D match, TRBD1 (5 bases). This CDR3 contains 16 residues. V lost 5 bases and J lost 0, with 15 bases in between. The germline V gene has CDR1 SNHLY and CDR2 FYNNEI. CDR3 protein: CASSLPDSSSTDTQYF. Here the CDR3 DNA reads TGTGCCAGCAGTCTGCCCGACAGCTCTAGCACAGATACGCAGTATTTT.

The chain is built from TRBV6-5 and TRBJ1-2, with a possible D match to TRBD1 (6 bases). The V end lost 4 bases, the J end lost 7 bases, and 13 bases lay between the germline ends. The CDR3 has 13 amino acids. Germline V gene data show CDR1 as MNHEY and CDR2 as SVGAGI. The CDR3 spells CASSFRGAPGYTF. In DNA, the CDR3 is TGTGCCAGCAGTTTTCGGGGGGCTCCTGGCTACACCTTC.